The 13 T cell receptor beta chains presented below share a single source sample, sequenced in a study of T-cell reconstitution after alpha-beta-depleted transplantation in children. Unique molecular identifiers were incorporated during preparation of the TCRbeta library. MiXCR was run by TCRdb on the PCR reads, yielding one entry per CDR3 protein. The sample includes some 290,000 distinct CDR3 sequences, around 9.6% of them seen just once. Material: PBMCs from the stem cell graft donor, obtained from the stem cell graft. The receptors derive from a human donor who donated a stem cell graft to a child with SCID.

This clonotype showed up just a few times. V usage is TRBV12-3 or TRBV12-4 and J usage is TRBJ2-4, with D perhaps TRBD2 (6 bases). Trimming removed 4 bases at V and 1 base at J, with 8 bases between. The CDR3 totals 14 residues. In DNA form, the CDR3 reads TGTGCCAGCAGTTCTCGGGGGGCCAAAAACATTCAGTACTTC. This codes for CASSSRGAKNIQYF.

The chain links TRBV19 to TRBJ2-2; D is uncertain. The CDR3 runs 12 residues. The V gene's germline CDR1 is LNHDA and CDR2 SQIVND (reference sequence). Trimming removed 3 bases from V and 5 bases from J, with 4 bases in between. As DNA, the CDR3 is TGTGCCAGTAGTATGCAGACCGGGGAGCTGTTTTTT. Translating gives CASSMQTGELFF.

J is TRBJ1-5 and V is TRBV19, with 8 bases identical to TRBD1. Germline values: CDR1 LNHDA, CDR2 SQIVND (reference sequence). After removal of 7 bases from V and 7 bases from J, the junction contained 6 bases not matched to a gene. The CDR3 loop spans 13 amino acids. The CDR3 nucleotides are TGTGCCAGTACTGGACAGGGTTCACAGCCCCAGCATTTT. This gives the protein CASTGQGSQPQHF.

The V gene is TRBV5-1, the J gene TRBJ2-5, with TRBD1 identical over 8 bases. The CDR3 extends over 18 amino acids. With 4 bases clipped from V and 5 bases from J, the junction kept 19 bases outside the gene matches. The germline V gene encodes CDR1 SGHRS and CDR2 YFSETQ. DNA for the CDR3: TGCGCCAGCAGCCGACTCGTACCGGGACAGGCCGGGGATGAGACCCAGTACTTC. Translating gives CASSRLVPGQAGDETQYF. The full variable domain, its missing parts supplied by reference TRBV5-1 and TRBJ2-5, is KAGVTQTPRYLIKTRGQQVTLSCSPISGHRSVSWYQQTPGQGLQFLFEYFSETQRNKGNFPGRFSGRQFSNSRSEMNVSTLELGDSALYLCASSRLVPGQAGDETQYFGPGTRLLVL.

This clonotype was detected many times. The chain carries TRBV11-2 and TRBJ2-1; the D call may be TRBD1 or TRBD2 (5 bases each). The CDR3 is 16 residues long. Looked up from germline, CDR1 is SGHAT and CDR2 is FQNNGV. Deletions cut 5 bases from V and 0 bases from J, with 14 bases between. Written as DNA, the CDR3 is TGTGCCAGCAGCGCCGGGACCGAGAGCTCCTACAATGAGCAGTTCTTC. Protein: CASSAGTESSYNEQFF.

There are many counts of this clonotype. The chain's CDR3 is CASSYSRGSSGEGTQYF. The CDR3 DNA is TGTGCCAGCAGTTACTCGAGAGGGAGTAGCGGGGAAGGGACGCAGTATTTT. The chain has TRBV6-5 and TRBJ2-3, with TRBD2 matching over 8 bases. The CDR3 covers 17 residues. From germline, CDR1 is MNHEY and CDR2 SVGAGI. V dropped 0 bases and J dropped 9; count of bases not matched to a gene: 14.

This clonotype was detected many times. The CDR3 coding sequence is TGTGCCAGCATTCCTACTGGAAACACCGGGGAGCTGTTTTTT. Its protein is CASIPTGNTGELFF. The V and J genes are TRBV2 and TRBJ2-2; D call uncertain. Trimming removed 7 bases at V and 2 bases at J, with 11 bases between. Germline V gene lookup returns CDR1 SNHLY and CDR2 FYNNEI. This CDR3 comprises 14 residues. Full variable domain (rest looked up from reference TRBV2 and TRBJ2-2): EPEVTQTPSHQVTQMGQEVILRCVPISNHLYFYWYRQILGQKVEFLVSFYNNEISEKSEIFDDQFSVERPDGSNFTLKIRSTKLEDSAMYFCASIPTGNTGELFFGEGSRLTVL.

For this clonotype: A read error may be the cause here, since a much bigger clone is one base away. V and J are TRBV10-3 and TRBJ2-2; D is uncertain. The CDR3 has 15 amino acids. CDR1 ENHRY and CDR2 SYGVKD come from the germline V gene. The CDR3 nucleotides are TGTGCCATCAGTAATGGTATTTCGAACACCGAGGAGCTGTTTTTT. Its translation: CAISNGISNTEELFF.

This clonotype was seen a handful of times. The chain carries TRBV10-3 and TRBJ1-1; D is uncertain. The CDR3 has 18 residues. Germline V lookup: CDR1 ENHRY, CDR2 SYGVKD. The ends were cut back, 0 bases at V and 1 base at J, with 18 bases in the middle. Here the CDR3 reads CAISESGPPPAPNTEAFF. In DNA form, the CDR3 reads TGTGCCATCAGTGAGTCGGGCCCCCCGCCGGCCCCGAACACTGAAGCTTTCTTT.

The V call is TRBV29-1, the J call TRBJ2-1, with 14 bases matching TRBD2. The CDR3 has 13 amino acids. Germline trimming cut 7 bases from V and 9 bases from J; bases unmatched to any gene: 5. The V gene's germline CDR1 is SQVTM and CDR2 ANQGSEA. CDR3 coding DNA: TGCAGCGCCGGGACTAGCGGGGGAAGTGAGCAGTTCTTC. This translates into CSAGTSGGSEQFF.

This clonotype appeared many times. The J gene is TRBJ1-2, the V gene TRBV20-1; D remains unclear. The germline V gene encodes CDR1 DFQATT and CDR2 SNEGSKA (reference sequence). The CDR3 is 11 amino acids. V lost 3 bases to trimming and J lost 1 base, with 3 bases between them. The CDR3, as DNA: TGCAGTGCTAGGGATAACTATGGCTACACCTTC. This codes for CSARDNYGYTF.

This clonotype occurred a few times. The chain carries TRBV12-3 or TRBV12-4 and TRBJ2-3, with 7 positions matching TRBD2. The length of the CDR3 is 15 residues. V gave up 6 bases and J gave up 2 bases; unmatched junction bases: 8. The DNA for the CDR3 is TGTGCCAGCAGCCAAGCGGGGAGTTACACAGATACGCAGTATTTT. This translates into CASSQAGSYTDTQYF.

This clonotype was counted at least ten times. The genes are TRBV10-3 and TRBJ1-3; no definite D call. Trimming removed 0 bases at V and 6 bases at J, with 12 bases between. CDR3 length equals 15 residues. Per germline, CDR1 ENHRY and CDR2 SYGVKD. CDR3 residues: CAISESSPVVNTIYF. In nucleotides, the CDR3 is TGTGCCATCAGTGAGTCAAGCCCAGTAGTAAACACCATATATTTT.